This TCR beta chain was documented in a study of blood T cell repertoires in COVID-19. Overall study context: Both acute and convalescent COVID-19 samples were obtained from the United States, Italy and Spain.

Produced via immunoSEQ multiplex PCR; TCRdb's table is partial and in-frame only. The sample records about 320,000 clones, around 85% being singletons. The V gene's germline CDR1 is KGHSH and CDR2 LQKENI. CDR3 length equals 14 residues. V shed 6 bases, J shed 7 bases, and the junction held 9 bases outside the gene matches. Sample: peripheral blood. V gene TRBV18 combines with J gene TRBJ1-5; TRBD1 aligns across 7 bases. The TCR comes from a human donor in a cohort sampled during active COVID-19. The CDR3 nucleotides read TGTGCCAGCTCCATGGACAGGTTAGGGCAGCCCCAGCATTTT. This translates into CASSMDRLGQPQHF. The variable domain in full, with the rest retrieved from reference TRBV18 and TRBJ1-5, is NAGVMQNPRHLVRRRGQEARLRCSPMKGHSHVYWYRQLPEEGLKFMVYLQKENIIDESGMPKERFSAEFPKEGPSILRIQQVVRGDSAAYFCASSMDRLGQPQHFGDGTRLSIL.